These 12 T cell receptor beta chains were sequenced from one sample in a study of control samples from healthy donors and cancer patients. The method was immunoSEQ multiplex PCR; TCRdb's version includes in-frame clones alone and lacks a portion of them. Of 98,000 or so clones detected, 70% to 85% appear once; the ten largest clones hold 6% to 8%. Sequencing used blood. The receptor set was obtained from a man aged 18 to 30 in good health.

In nucleotides, the CDR3 is TGCGCCGGATCGACAGGGGGGAACGGTTTGAACACTGAAGCTTTCTTT. The encoded protein is CAGSTGGNGLNTEAFF. The rearrangement uses TRBV10-2 and TRBJ1-1; 9 nucleotides agree with TRBD1. V was clipped by 11 bases and J by 0 bases; unmatched bases: 13. CDR3 size: 16 residues. Germline V CDR1 and CDR2: WSHSY, SAAADI.

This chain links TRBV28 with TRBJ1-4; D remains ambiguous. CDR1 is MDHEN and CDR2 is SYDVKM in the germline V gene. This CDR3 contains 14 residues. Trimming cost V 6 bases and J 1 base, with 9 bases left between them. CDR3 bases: TGTGCCAGCAGCGCCGTGAGAACTAATGAAAAACTGTTTTTT. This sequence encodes CASSAVRTNEKLFF.

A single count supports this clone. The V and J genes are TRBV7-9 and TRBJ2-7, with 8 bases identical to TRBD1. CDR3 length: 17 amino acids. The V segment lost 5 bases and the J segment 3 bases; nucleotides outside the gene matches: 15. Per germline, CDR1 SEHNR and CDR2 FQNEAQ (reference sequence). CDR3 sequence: CASSPPPGQGIYYEQYF. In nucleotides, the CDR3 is TGTGCCAGCAGCCCCCCCCCTGGACAGGGCATCTACTACGAGCAGTACTTC.

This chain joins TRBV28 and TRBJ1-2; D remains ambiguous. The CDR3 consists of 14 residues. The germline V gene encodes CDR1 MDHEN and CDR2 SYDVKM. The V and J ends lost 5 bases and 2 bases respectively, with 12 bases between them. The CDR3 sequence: CASSPAAGNYGYTF. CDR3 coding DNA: TGTGCCAGCAGTCCCGCGGCTGGAAACTATGGCTACACCTTC.

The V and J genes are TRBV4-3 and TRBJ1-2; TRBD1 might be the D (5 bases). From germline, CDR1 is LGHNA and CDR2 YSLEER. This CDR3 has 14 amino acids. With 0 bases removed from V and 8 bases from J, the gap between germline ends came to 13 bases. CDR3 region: CASSQDTGRGGYTF. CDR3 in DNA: TGCGCCAGCAGCCAAGATACAGGACGGGGAGGCTACACCTTC.

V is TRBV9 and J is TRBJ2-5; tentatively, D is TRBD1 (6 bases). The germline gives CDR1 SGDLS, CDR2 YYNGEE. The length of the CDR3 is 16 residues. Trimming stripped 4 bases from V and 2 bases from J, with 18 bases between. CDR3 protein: CASSQRGGRGQETQYF. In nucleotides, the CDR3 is TGTGCCAGCAGCCAACGGGGTGGCAGGGGACAAGAGACCCAGTACTTC.

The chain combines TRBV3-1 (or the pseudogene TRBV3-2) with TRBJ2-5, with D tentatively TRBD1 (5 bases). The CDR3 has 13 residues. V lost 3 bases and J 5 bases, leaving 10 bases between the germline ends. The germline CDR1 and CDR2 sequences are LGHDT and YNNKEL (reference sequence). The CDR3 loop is CASSQGPQETQYF. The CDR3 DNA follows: TGTGCCAGCAGCCAGGGGCCGCAGGAGACCCAGTACTTC.

The chain's CDR3 is CASSRQGALNEKLFF. CDR3 nucleotides: TGTGCCAGCAGCCGCCAGGGGGCTTTAAATGAAAAACTGTTTTTT. V is TRBV6-5 and J is TRBJ1-4; 8 bases match TRBD1. CDR3 length equals 15 residues. Germline V gene sequence: CDR1 MNHEY, CDR2 SVGAGI. J lost 5 bases, V lost 6 bases, and 8 bases had no gene match.

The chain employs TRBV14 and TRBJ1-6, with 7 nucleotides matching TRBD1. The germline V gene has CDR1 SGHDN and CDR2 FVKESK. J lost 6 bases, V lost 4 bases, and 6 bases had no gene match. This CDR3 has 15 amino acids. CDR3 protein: CASSRTGTANSPLHF. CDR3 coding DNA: TGTGCCAGCAGCCGGACCGGGACAGCTAATTCACCCCTCCACTTT.

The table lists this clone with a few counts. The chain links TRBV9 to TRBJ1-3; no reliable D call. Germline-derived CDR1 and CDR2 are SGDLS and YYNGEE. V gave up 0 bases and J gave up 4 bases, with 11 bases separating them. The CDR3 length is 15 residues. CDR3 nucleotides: TGTGCCAGCAGCGTAGGGGTCACAGCCGGAAACACCATATATTTT. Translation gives CASSVGVTAGNTIYF.

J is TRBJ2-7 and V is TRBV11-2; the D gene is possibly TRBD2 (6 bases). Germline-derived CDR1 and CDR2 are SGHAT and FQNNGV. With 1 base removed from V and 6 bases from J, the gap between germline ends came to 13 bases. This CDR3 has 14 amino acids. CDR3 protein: CASSLGLGGSEQYF. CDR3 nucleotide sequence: TGTGCCAGCAGCTTAGGCTTGGGGGGATCCGAGCAGTACTTC.

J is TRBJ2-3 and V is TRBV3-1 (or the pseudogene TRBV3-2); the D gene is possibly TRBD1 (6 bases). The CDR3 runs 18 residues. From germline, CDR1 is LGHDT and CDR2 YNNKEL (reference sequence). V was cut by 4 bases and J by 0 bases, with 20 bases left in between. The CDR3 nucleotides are TGTGCCAGCAGCCTTCGTCCCACCAGGGGTAAAAGCACAGATACGCAGTATTTT. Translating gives CASSLRPTRGKSTDTQYF.